The 6 T cell receptor beta chains below come from one sample, sequenced in a study of T cell responses to AZD1222 COVID-19 vaccine (dated by TCRdb to the early 2020s). According to the study, the label for this sample's time point signals: baseline before first vaccination. Library prep was done by the immunoSEQ multiplex PCR assay. TCRdb re-hosts the immuneACCESS table, in-frame sequences only. Its copies lack some clones; in the studies checked, an unresolved V gene accounts for under half of them, and the cause for the rest is not known. The sample table contains roughly 150,000 clones; only one count was recorded for 91% of them. The top ten clonotypes cover about 1.3% of the sample. The sample consisted of peripheral blood, taken on day 0 of AZD1222 vaccination. These TCRs come from an adult in good health.

This clone occurred once. CDR3 loop: CASTPGGPRNEQFF. Written as DNA, the CDR3 is TGTGCCAGCACCCCAGGGGGGCCTCGCAATGAGCAGTTCTTC. The chain carries TRBV6-5 and TRBJ2-1; D is possibly TRBD1 (7 bases). The germline V and J ends were trimmed by 7 bases and 6 bases, with 16 bases remaining between them. Germline CDR1 is MNHEY and CDR2 is SVGAGI. The CDR3 is 14 amino acids.

The V gene is TRBV6-6, the J gene TRBJ1-3; D uncertain. Germline lookup yields CDR1 MNHNY and CDR2 SVGAGI (reference sequence). V dropped 0 bases and J dropped 7 bases, with 13 bases sitting between them. CDR3 size: 15 residues. This CDR3 is CASSYSSSAGNTIYF. The CDR3 DNA sequence: TGTGCCAGCAGTTACTCGAGCAGCGCGGGGAACACCATATATTTT.

This chain links TRBV18 with TRBJ2-5; 9 bases are shared with TRBD1. CDR3 size: 15 residues. Germline V gene sequence: CDR1 KGHSH, CDR2 LQKENI. Losses at the gene ends were 4 bases for V and 7 bases for J; bases not matched to a gene: 10. The CDR3 protein is CASSLQPGTGRTQYF. The CDR3 region has the DNA TGTGCCAGCTCACTTCAACCCGGGACAGGGAGGACCCAGTACTTC.

V gene TRBV3-1 (or the pseudogene TRBV3-2) combines with J gene TRBJ1-2; no reliable D call. CDR1 is LGHDT and CDR2 is YNNKEL in the germline V gene (reference sequence). The CDR3 sequence is 14 residues long. Between the trimmed V and J ends, which lost 1 base and 5 bases, there was a span of 11 bases. The CDR3 nucleotides are TGTGCCAGCAGCCAAGGACTTTTGGGATATGGCTACACCTTC. Its protein product is CASSQGLLGYGYTF.

The CDR3 spells CASSQDRGWGQPQHF. DNA for the CDR3: TGTGCCAGCAGCCAAGATCGGGGATGGGGTCAGCCCCAGCATTTT. The chain combines TRBV3-1 (or the pseudogene TRBV3-2) with TRBJ1-5; D not certain. The CDR3 totals 15 residues. The V gene lost 0 bases and the J gene lost 6 bases, with 12 bases spanning the gap. Germline V gives CDR1 LGHDT, CDR2 YNNKEL (reference sequence).

This chain connects TRBV24-1 to TRBJ1-6; D gene ambiguous. With 4 bases removed from V and 0 bases from J, the gap between germline ends came to 12 bases. Germline CDR1 is KGHDR and CDR2 is SFDVKD. The CDR3 runs to 17 residues. The DNA of the CDR3 is TGTGCCACCAGTGAAGCGGATGTAAGCTCCTATAATTCACCCCTCCACTTT. Encoded protein: CATSEADVSSYNSPLHF.